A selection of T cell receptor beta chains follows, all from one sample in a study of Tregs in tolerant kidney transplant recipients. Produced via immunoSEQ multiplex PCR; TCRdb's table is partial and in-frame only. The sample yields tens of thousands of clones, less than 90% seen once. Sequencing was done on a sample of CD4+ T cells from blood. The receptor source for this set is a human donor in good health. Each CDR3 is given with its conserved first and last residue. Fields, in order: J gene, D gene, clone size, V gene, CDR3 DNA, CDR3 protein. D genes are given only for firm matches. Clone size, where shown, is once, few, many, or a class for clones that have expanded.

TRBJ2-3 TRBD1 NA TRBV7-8 TGTGCCAGCAGCTTGAGGTCGGCCACAGGGGGTGACGGTACGCAGTATTTT CASSLRSATGGDGTQYF
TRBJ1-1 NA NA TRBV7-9 TGTGCCAGCAGCTTAGCCCTAGGAGGGAACACTGAAGCTTTCTTT CASSLALGGNTEAFF
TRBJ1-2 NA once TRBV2 TGTGCCAGCAGTGAGGGCAGGGATTATGGCTACACCTTC CASSEGRDYGYTF
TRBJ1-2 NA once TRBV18 TGTGCCAGCTCACCCGAGGACCTTTATGGCTACACCTTC CASSPEDLYGYTF
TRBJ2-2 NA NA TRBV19 TGTGCCAGTAGTATCTCGGGTGGGACCGGGGAGCTGTTTTTT CASSISGGTGELFF
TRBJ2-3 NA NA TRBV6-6 TGTGCCAGCAGTGTGGGATCCCACACAGATACGCAGTATTTT CASSVGSHTDTQYF
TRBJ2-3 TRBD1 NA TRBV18 TGTGCCAGCTCACCATGGGACAGGGGGTCCGATACGCAGTATTTT CASSPWDRGSDTQYF
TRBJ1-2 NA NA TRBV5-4 TGTGCCATATATTCACCGAATGGCTACACCTTC CAIYSPNGYTF
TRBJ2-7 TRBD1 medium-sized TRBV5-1 TGCGCCAGCAGCTTGGGGACAGGGGACGGGGAGCAGTACTTC CASSLGTGDGEQYF
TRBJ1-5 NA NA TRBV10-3 TGTGCCATCAGTGAGCACCGGGACGCCCGAAATAATCAGCCCCAGCATTTT CAISEHRDARNNQPQHF
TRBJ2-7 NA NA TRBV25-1 TGTGCCAGCAGGTCGGGACCTACCTACGAGCAGTACTTC CASRSGPTYEQYF
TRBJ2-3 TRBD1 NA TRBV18 TGTGCCAGCTCACCGGAGACAGGGCTCACAGATACGCAGTATTTT CASSPETGLTDTQYF
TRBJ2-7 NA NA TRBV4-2 TGTGCCAGCAGCCGACAGGTTCTCTCCTACGAGCAGTACTTC CASSRQVLSYEQYF
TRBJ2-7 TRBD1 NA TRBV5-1 TGCGCCAGCAGCTTGTTGGGACAGGGGGCGTCCGAAATTGAGCAGTACTTC CASSLLGQGASEIEQYF
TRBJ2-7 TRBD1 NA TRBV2 TGTGCCAGCAGTTCCGGGACAGGGATCTACGAGCAGTACTTC CASSSGTGIYEQYF
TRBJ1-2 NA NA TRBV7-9 TGTGCCAGCAGCTTTGGCATAGAGCATGGCTACACCTTC CASSFGIEHGYTF
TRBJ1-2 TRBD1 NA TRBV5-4 TGTGCCAGCAGCTTAGGCTCGGGACAGATCTATGGCTACACCTTC CASSLGSGQIYGYTF
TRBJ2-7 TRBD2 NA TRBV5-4 TGTGCCAGCAGCTTGGATTCGAACGGGAGGGCCGAGCAGTACTTC CASSLDSNGRAEQYF